Listed here is a single T cell receptor (beta chain). Its antigen is as yet unknown. Assay used: immunoSEQ multiplex PCR; TCRdb lists only in-frame clones, some missing. This sample has 30,000 to 40,000 clones, with approximately 90% found just once. The data were obtained in a study of T cells in tuberculosis. Regarding the study as a whole: Cases with active tuberculosis were adults, while controls were adolescents. Active tuberculosis TCR-alpha repertoires lay closer to GMM-specific TCRs than IGRA-negative controls, suggesting clonal expansion. Smaller alpha distances in active tuberculosis partly reflected shorter CDR3-alpha lengths.

CDR1 is SGHRS and CDR2 is YFSETQ in the germline V gene. This CDR3 has 15 residues. The J segment lost 3 bases and the V segment lost 2 bases, leaving 5 bases of the junction unmatched. The source is a donor aged 10-29 years with latent tuberculosis or without tuberculosis infection. The chain recombines TRBV5-1 with TRBJ1-3; 7 bases are shared with TRBD1. Sequencing used PBMCs. DNA of the CDR3: TGCGCCAGCAGCTTACCCACAGGGGTTGGAAACACCATATATTTT. It encodes CASSLPTGVGNTIYF.